Shown below are 28 T cell receptor beta chains from a single sample sequenced in a study of human versus mouse CDR3 diversity and MHC coevolution (dated by TCRdb to the late 2010s). The library was generated by the immunoSEQ multiplex PCR assay. TCRdb mirrors the immuneACCESS table, restricted to in-frame sequences. Some clones are absent from its copies; in checked studies, under half trace to an unresolved V gene, and the reason for the others is unknown. Within this sample are roughly 81,000 clones, with roughly 95% of them counted one time only. Of the sample, around 1.5% falls within the top ten clones. What was sequenced was naive CD4+ T cells from blood. The cell subset or site label of this sample denotes: CD45RO-negative CD62L-positive naive CD4 T cells. The receptors derive from a person aged 25 to 75 in good health.

Turning to this clone: The germline gene is not matched at one end of the junction; a read error may be the cause. Other DNA sequences of this sample code for an identical CDR3. V and J are TRBV18 and TRBJ2-7; D perhaps matches TRBD1 (5 bases). The CDR3 spans 14 residues. Germline assignment: CDR1 KGHSH and CDR2 LQKENI. CDR3 nucleotides: TGCGCCAGCTCACTCAGACAGCTCTCCTACGAGCAGTACTTC. This sequence encodes CASSLRQLSYEQYF.

The chain is built from TRBV27 and TRBJ2-3; possibly TRBD1 for D (6 bases). Germline values: CDR1 MNHEY, CDR2 SMNVEV (reference sequence). This CDR3 region has 13 residues. V was cut by 8 bases and J by 2 bases, with 11 bases left in between. CDR3 loop: CASLRTATDTQYF. CDR3 coding DNA: TGTGCCAGCCTCCGGACAGCCACAGATACGCAGTATTTT.

CDR3 nucleotide sequence: TGTGCCAGCAGCGTAGCCTTAGGGGACACCTACGAGCAGTACTTC. The encoded protein is CASSVALGDTYEQYF. The chain recombines TRBV9 with TRBJ2-7; tentatively, D is TRBD1 (6 bases). CDR3 length equals 15 residues. V was trimmed by 0 bases and J by 2 bases, leaving 12 bases between them. Germline V gene lookup returns CDR1 SGDLS and CDR2 YYNGEE.

The genes are TRBV19 and TRBJ2-2, with D maybe TRBD2 (6 bases). Germline loops: CDR1 LNHDA, CDR2 SQIVND (reference sequence). There are 14 residues in the CDR3. Trimming left V 4 bases short and J 2 bases short, with 8 bases between. The CDR3 nucleotides are TGTGCCAGTAGTACCGGGACTAACACCGGGGAGCTGTTTTTT. Amino acid sequence: CASSTGTNTGELFF. Full variable domain (rest looked up from reference TRBV19 and TRBJ2-2): DGGITQSPKYLFRKEGQNVTLSCEQNLNHDAMYWYRQDPGQGLRLIYYSQIVNDFQKGDIAEGYSVSREKKESFPLTVTSAQKNPTAFYLCASSTGTNTGELFFGEGSRLTVL.

The J gene is TRBJ2-1, the V gene TRBV7-3, with 11 bases matching TRBD2. The CDR3 sequence is 16 residues long. CDR1 SGHTA and CDR2 FQGTGA come from the germline V gene. Trimming at V came to 3 bases and at J to 5 bases, leaving 6 bases not matched to a gene. The CDR3 bases are TGTGCCAGCAGCTTTAGCGGGAGGGCCGATCACAATGAGCAGTTCTTC. Protein: CASSFSGRADHNEQFF.

The chain has TRBV23-1 and TRBJ2-4; the D gene is possibly TRBD2 (5 bases). TRBV23-1 has ORF status, its function being uncertain. The V end lost 1 base, the J end lost 0 bases, and 13 bases lay between the germline ends. The CDR3 totals 17 residues. The CDR3 DNA reads TGCGCCAGCAGTCAATTAAAGAGGACTCTAGCCAAAAACATTCAGTACTTC. This sequence encodes CASSQLKRTLAKNIQYF.

V usage is TRBV5-4 and J usage is TRBJ2-6, with TRBD1 identical over 11 bases. Trimming at V came to 5 bases and at J to 1 base, leaving 11 bases not matched to a gene. The V gene's germline CDR1 is SGHNT and CDR2 YYREEE (reference sequence). The CDR3 sequence is 19 residues long. In DNA form, the CDR3 reads TGTGCCAGCAGTCTCAAGCGGACAGGGGGCCCATCTGGGGCCAACGTCCTGACTTTC. Protein product: CASSLKRTGGPSGANVLTF.

V is TRBV5-4 and J is TRBJ1-6, with a possible D match to TRBD1 (5 bases). Trimming left V 1 base short and J 9 bases short, with 11 bases between. This CDR3 is 14 amino acids long. From germline, CDR1 is SGHNT and CDR2 YYREEE (reference sequence). CDR3 nucleotide sequence: TGTGCCAGCAGCTTGTTTCAGGGTCCTTCACCCCTCCACTTT. It codes for CASSLFQGPSPLHF. Full variable domain (rest looked up from reference TRBV5-4 and TRBJ1-6): ETGVTQSPTHLIKTRGQQVTLRCSSQSGHNTVSWYQQALGQGPQFIFQYYREEENGRGNFPPRFSGLQFPNYSSELNVNALELDDSALYLCASSLFQGPSPLHFGNGTRLTVT.

The gene calls are TRBV27 and TRBJ1-2; no firm D call. This CDR3 contains 14 residues. V dropped 6 bases and J dropped 2 bases, with 13 bases sitting between them. In germline, CDR1 is MNHEY, CDR2 SMNVEV (reference sequence). The CDR3: CASSARAGNYGYTF. The DNA for the CDR3 is TGTGCCAGCAGCGCCAGAGCGGGCAACTATGGCTACACCTTC.

V gene TRBV6-1 combines with J gene TRBJ1-2; TRBD1 is a possible D gene (5 bases). The V and J ends lost 0 bases and 6 bases respectively, with 14 bases between them. CDR1 MNHNS and CDR2 SASEGT come from the germline V gene. CDR3 length: 15 amino acids. The CDR3 nucleotides are TGTGCCAGCAGTGAAGCGCACCCAGGGAAGGATGGCTACACCTTC. Residues: CASSEAHPGKDGYTF.

Only one count was recorded for this clone. This chain links TRBV2 with TRBJ1-4, with TRBD1 as a possible D gene (6 bases). Germline V gives CDR1 SNHLY, CDR2 FYNNEI. The CDR3 loop spans 16 amino acids. Trimming removed 5 bases at V and 0 bases at J, with 13 bases between. The CDR3 sequence is CASSRQGFATNEKLFF. CDR3 DNA sequence: TGTGCCAGCAGTCGGCAGGGGTTTGCAACTAATGAAAAACTGTTTTTT. Together with reference TRBV2 and TRBJ1-4, the CDR3 gives the full variable domain: EPEVTQTPSHQVTQMGQEVILRCVPISNHLYFYWYRQILGQKVEFLVSFYNNEISEKSEIFDDQFSVERPDGSNFTLKIRSTKLEDSAMYFCASSRQGFATNEKLFFGSGTQLSVL.

The CDR3 spells CASSLGRTQNNEQFF. The CDR3 nucleotides read TGTGCCAGCAGCTTAGGAAGGACTCAAAACAATGAGCAGTTCTTC. This chain uses TRBV11-3 with TRBJ2-1, with a weak D call TRBD2 (5 bases). The V gene's germline CDR1 is SGHNT and CDR2 YENEEA. Trimming removed 1 base from V and 5 bases from J, with 12 bases in between. This CDR3 contains 15 residues.

CDR3 residues: CASSLDIGVQYF. DNA for the CDR3: TGCGCCAGCAGCTTGGATATAGGGGTGCAGTACTTC. V gene TRBV5-1 combines with J gene TRBJ2-7, with D possibly matching TRBD1 (5 bases). The germline CDR1 and CDR2 sequences are SGHRS and YFSETQ. This CDR3 is built from 12 residues. V lost 0 bases and J lost 9, with 10 bases in between.

The chain uses TRBV11-2 and TRBJ2-7; no clear D. V shed 0 bases and J shed 2 bases, with 8 bases lying between them. Germline CDR1 reads SGHAT; CDR2 reads FQNNGV. This CDR3 region has 14 residues. DNA for the CDR3: TGTGCCAGCAGCTTAGATCGAGTAGCCTACGAGCAGTACTTC. This encodes CASSLDRVAYEQYF.

The gene calls are TRBV28 and TRBJ1-5; 8 positions match TRBD1. The germline V gene encodes CDR1 MDHEN and CDR2 SYDVKM. The length of the CDR3 is 15 residues. J lost 2 bases, V lost 6 bases, and 6 bases had no gene match. The CDR3 loop is CASSDLGQGNQPQHF. DNA for the CDR3: TGTGCCAGCAGCGACCTGGGACAGGGCAATCAGCCCCAGCATTTT.

V and J are TRBV19 and TRBJ2-5; D may be TRBD2 (5 bases). The J call is in doubt because the DNA end fits TRBJ2-7 better. Per germline, CDR1 LNHDA and CDR2 SQIVND (reference sequence). The CDR3 has 13 residues. The DNA for the CDR3 is TGTGCCAGTAGTCCTCCCCCCGGGAACGAGCAGTACTTC. Translating it yields CASSPPPGNEQYF.

The chain joins TRBV18 to TRBJ1-1, with 8 nucleotides matching TRBD1. With 6 bases clipped from V and 4 bases from J, the junction kept 10 bases outside the gene matches. This CDR3 is built from 15 residues. Germline CDR1 reads KGHSH; CDR2 reads LQKENI. For the CDR3, the DNA is TGTGCCAGCTCTCAGACAGGGGTGAAAAGCACTGAAGCTTTCTTT. This translates into CASSQTGVKSTEAFF.

The J gene is TRBJ2-1, the V gene TRBV7-3; unclear D gene. Germline values: CDR1 SGHTA, CDR2 FQGTGA. Trimming took 2 bases from V and 7 from J, leaving 15 bases between them. The CDR3 loop spans 15 amino acids. The DNA of the CDR3 is TGTGCCAGCAGCTTACGTCCGCTCTCGACTAATGAGCAGTTCTTC. Its translation is CASSLRPLSTNEQFF.

The CDR3 is CSVQGTYEQYF. The CDR3 nucleotides are TGCAGCGTTCAGGGGACCTACGAGCAGTACTTC. V and J are TRBV29-1 and TRBJ2-7; a weak D match, TRBD1 (6 bases). Germline lookup yields CDR1 SQVTM and CDR2 ANQGSEA. The CDR3 loop spans 11 amino acids. V lost 5 bases and J 2 bases, leaving 7 bases between the germline ends.

The chain is built from TRBV7-3 and TRBJ2-7, with 9 bases lining up with TRBD1. After removal of 3 bases from V and 2 bases from J, the junction contained 11 bases not matched to a gene. There are 17 residues in the CDR3. Looked up from germline, CDR1 is SGHTA and CDR2 is FQGTGA. The CDR3 loop reads CASSLGPARQGAYEQYF. In DNA form, the CDR3 reads TGTGCCAGCAGCTTGGGGCCGGCGAGACAGGGGGCCTACGAGCAGTACTTC.

This chain links TRBV6-6 with TRBJ1-5, with D perhaps TRBD1 (6 bases). CDR3 length: 14 residues. Trimming removed 8 bases at V and 6 bases at J, with 17 bases between. Germline-derived CDR1 and CDR2 are MNHNY and SVGAGI (reference sequence). In nucleotides, the CDR3 is TGTGCCAGCTCATCGGGGGGGGCGGCTCAGCCCCAGCATTTT. This encodes CASSSGGAAQPQHF.

The chain employs TRBV6-5 and TRBJ2-7, with 8 bases matching TRBD2. The CDR3 runs to 14 residues. Per the germline V gene, CDR1 is MNHEY and CDR2 is SVGAGI. V lost 8 bases, J lost 7 bases, and 13 bases stayed unmatched. The CDR3 DNA reads TGTGCCAGCCGATCAAGGAGTAGCGGGACTGAGCAGTACTTC. Translation gives CASRSRSSGTEQYF.

The chain recombines TRBV12-5 with TRBJ1-4; 8 bases line up with TRBD1. With V trimmed by 3 bases and J by 0 bases, 6 bases remained unmatched. This CDR3 comprises 17 residues. Germline V gives CDR1 LGHNT, CDR2 FRNRAP. CDR3 region: CASGFFDRGATNEKLFF. For the CDR3, the DNA is TGTGCTAGTGGTTTTTTCGACAGGGGTGCAACTAATGAAAAACTGTTTTTT.

The rearrangement uses TRBV28 and TRBJ2-7; 9 bases match TRBD1. This CDR3 spans 15 amino acids. Germline V CDR1 and CDR2: MDHEN, SYDVKM. V dropped 4 bases and J dropped 5; count of bases not matched to a gene: 9. The CDR3, as DNA: TGTGCCAGCAGTTCACAGGGGGCCGGACTCGACGAGCAGTACTTC. It yields the protein CASSSQGAGLDEQYF. Full variable domain (outside the CDR3, taken from reference TRBV28 and TRBJ2-7): DVKVTQSSRYLVKRTGEKVFLECVQDMDHENMFWYRQDPGLGLRLIYFSYDVKMKEKGDIPEGYSVSREKKERFSLILESASTNQTSMYLCASSSQGAGLDEQYFGPGTRLTVT.

This clone has just one count. The rearrangement joins TRBV29-1 to TRBJ1-1; D gene unclear. Germline V gene sequence: CDR1 SQVTM, CDR2 ANQGSEA. Trimming removed 6 bases from V and 6 bases from J, with 8 bases in between. The CDR3 contains 10 residues. Written as DNA, the CDR3 is TGCAGCGTGGCAAACGCTGAAGCTTTCTTT. Protein sequence: CSVANAEAFF.

The chain employs TRBV29-1 and TRBJ1-1, with D perhaps matching TRBD1 (6 bases). The CDR3 loop spans 12 amino acids. Per germline, CDR1 SQVTM and CDR2 ANQGSEA. V lost 7 bases to trimming and J lost 6 bases, with 15 bases between them. The CDR3 DNA reads as TGCAGCGCCTCAAAACAGGGCTCTGAAGCTTTCTTT. It translates to CSASKQGSEAFF.

V and J are TRBV5-5 and TRBJ1-5; 7 bases line up with TRBD1. The V and J ends lost 3 bases and 5 bases, in that order; junction bases with no gene match: 5. The germline CDR1 and CDR2 sequences are SGHKS and YYEKEE (reference sequence). The CDR3 length is 14 residues. The CDR3 nucleotides are TGTGCCAGCAGCTCTCGACAGGGTTATCAGCCCCAGCATTTT. Its protein product is CASSSRQGYQPQHF.

This chain links TRBV5-6 with TRBJ1-5; 8 bases agree with TRBD1. Trimming removed 4 bases from V and 6 bases from J; junction bases left unmatched: 3. Per the germline V gene, CDR1 is SGHDT and CDR2 is YYEEEE. CDR3 size: 13 residues. The CDR3 DNA reads as TGTGCCAGCAGCCGACAGGGGAGTCAGCCCCAGCATTTT. Its protein is CASSRQGSQPQHF.